The table lists the clone carrying this TCR beta chain with a count of one. Its antigen is still unknown. CDR3 size: 14 residues. The germline V gene has CDR1 MGHDK and CDR2 SYGVNS. V lost 1 base, J lost 6 bases, and 12 bases lay in between. This sample is drawn from a study of T cells in Graves' hyperthyroidism and ophthalmopathy. Those with hyperthyroidism were 18 to 65 years old, newly diagnosed, and ill for under 2 months. PBMCs stemmed from 10 ml fresh peripheral blood. Template material for amplifying TCR beta CDR3 regions consisted of RNA transcripts. First-round RT-PCR with HTBI primers amplified the TCR CDR3 region. MiXCR, run by TCRdb on the multiplex PCR reads, gives a single entry per CDR3 protein. The table includes about 300,000 distinct CDR3 sequences, 25% to 30% detected once. Broader study findings: Most clonotypes expanded in the thyroid (above 0.001) were also present in blood. Prediction of ophthalmopathy progression came a median approximately 7 months pre-onset.

The receptor comes from a man aged 40-55 years with Graves' hyperthyroidism that later progressed to Graves' ophthalmopathy. Sequencing input: blood. The J gene is TRBJ1-2, the V gene TRBV25-1; maybe TRBD1 (5 bases). In DNA, the CDR3 is TGTGCCAGCAGTGAATCCAGGGAGATGGATGGCTACACCTTC. Translated: CASSESREMDGYTF.